The 23 T cell receptor beta chains below were found in one sample sequenced in a study of neurological immune-mediated disorders. TCRdb re-analysed the 5' RACE reads in MiXCR, keeping a single row per CDR3 protein. Of 25,000 to 35,000 distinct CDR3 sequences in the sample, 1.5% were seen once. Sequencing was carried out using PBMCs. The receptor source for this set is a woman aged 30 to 39 with multiple sclerosis.

This clonotype occurred many times. The CDR3: CASRYRTLTGEGYTF. The CDR3 nucleotides are TGTGCCAGCAGATACCGGACTCTCACAGGGGAGGGCTACACCTTC. The J gene is TRBJ1-2, the V gene TRBV27; 7 bases match TRBD1. CDR1 is MNHEY and CDR2 is SMNVEV in the germline V gene (reference sequence). This CDR3 is built from 15 residues. V trimming: 6 bases; J trimming: 8 bases; junction bases outside the gene matches: 15.

In its sample, this clonotype was seen many times. The conserved closing phenylalanine or tryptophan is absent in this CDR3, likely reflecting a read error. This sequence joins TRBV7-2 and TRBJ2-4, with unresolved D. The CDR3 contains 15 residues. Trimming shortened V by 0 bases and J by 1 base, and 7 bases separated the two germline ends. The germline V gene has CDR1 SGHTA and CDR2 FQGNSA. CDR3 sequence (DNA): TGTGCCAGCAGCTTAGCTCGCAGTGCCAAAAACATTCAGTACTGC. Amino acids: CASSLARSAKNIQYC.

This clonotype was detected ten times or more. The chain couples TRBV2 to TRBJ2-5, with TRBD2 as a possible D gene (5 bases). In germline, CDR1 is SNHLY, CDR2 FYNNEI. This CDR3 contains 12 residues. Trimming shortened V by 3 bases and J by 5 bases, and 7 bases separated the two germline ends. CDR3 sequence: CASSELAETQYF. DNA of the CDR3: TGTGCCAGCAGTGAGTTAGCGGAGACCCAGTACTTC.

The table lists this clonotype with many counts. The V and J genes are TRBV20-1 and TRBJ1-1, with D maybe TRBD1 (6 bases). The CDR3 runs to 13 residues. Germline V CDR1 and CDR2: DFQATT, SNEGSKA (reference sequence). V lost 0 bases and J lost 5, with 10 bases in between. The CDR3 DNA follows: TGCAGTGCTAGAGAAACAGGGTTGACTGAAGCTTTCTTT. It is translated as CSARETGLTEAFF.

This clonotype showed up many times. The chain combines TRBV5-6 with TRBJ2-5; no clear D. CDR1 and CDR2 from the germline V gene are SGHDT and YYEEEE. This CDR3 is 12 amino acids long. Trimming cost V 4 bases and J 5 bases, with 9 bases left between them. This CDR3 is CASSKGWETQYF. Written as DNA, the CDR3 is TGTGCCAGCAGCAAAGGGTGGGAGACCCAGTACTTC.

This clonotype was observed at least ten times. The CDR3 DNA reads as TGCGCCAGCAGCTTGGACGGCAGCCGAGATGAGCAGTTCTTC. Protein: CASSLDGSRDEQFF. The V call is TRBV5-1, the J call TRBJ2-1; D is undetermined. The CDR3 contains 14 residues. CDR1 is SGHRS, CDR2 YFSETQ, per germline. Deletions cut 0 bases from V and 8 bases from J, with 12 bases between.

A remark on this clonotype: In this CDR3 the conserved last residue, phenylalanine or tryptophan, is missing, so a read error is likely. The V call is TRBV12-3 or TRBV12-4, the J call TRBJ1-2; the D is unclear. The V end was cut by 5 bases, the J end by 8 bases, with 12 bases between. This CDR3 has 12 residues. The CDR3 DNA follows: TGTGCCAGCAGTGCGGGCCGTTTGGGCTACACCAAC. It yields the protein CASSAGRLGYTN.

This clonotype was observed at least ten times. J is TRBJ2-7 and V is TRBV7-9, with D perhaps matching TRBD2 (6 bases). This CDR3 comprises 14 residues. Germline loops: CDR1 SEHNR, CDR2 FQNEAQ (reference sequence). Trimming removed 5 bases at V and 2 bases at J, with 13 bases between. The CDR3 DNA reads as TGTGCCAGCAGCCCGGGACTCCCCCCCTACGAGCAGTACTTC. This codes for CASSPGLPPYEQYF.

This clonotype was detected ten times or more. The chain combines TRBV4-3 with TRBJ2-2; D remains unclear. Germline loops: CDR1 LGHNA, CDR2 YSLEER. Trimming removed 4 bases from V and 4 bases from J, with 7 bases in between. The length of the CDR3 is 13 residues. The DNA of the CDR3 is TGCGCCAGCAGCCTGGACCTCACCGGGGAGCTGTTTTTT. Translated: CASSLDLTGELFF.

This clonotype was observed many times. V gene TRBV27 combines with J gene TRBJ2-7, with D possibly matching TRBD1 (5 bases). Germline CDR1 and CDR2: MNHEY and SMNVEV (reference sequence). CDR3 length: 13 residues. V shed 5 bases and J shed 2 bases, with 10 bases lying between them. CDR3 residues: CASSVQGPYEQYF. The CDR3 region has the DNA TGTGCCAGCAGTGTCCAGGGCCCCTACGAGCAGTACTTC.

This clonotype is medium-sized. The V call is TRBV7-6, the J call TRBJ2-1; perhaps TRBD1 as D (6 bases). From germline, CDR1 is SGHVS and CDR2 FNYEAQ. V was pared by 2 bases and J by 6 bases, with 8 bases between. The CDR3 consists of 13 residues. CDR3 region: CASSLKGGNEQFF. Written as DNA, the CDR3 is TGTGCCAGCAGCTTAAAAGGGGGCAATGAGCAGTTCTTC.

The gene calls are TRBV7-2 and TRBJ2-6, with 7 bases fitting TRBD1. The V gene end was trimmed by 4 bases and the J gene end by 1 base; junction bases not matched to a gene: 13. Per germline, CDR1 SGHTA and CDR2 FQGNSA. This CDR3 is built from 19 residues. The CDR3 DNA follows: TGTGCCAGCAGCTCTACTGGACAGGCTCCGACATCTGGGGCCAACGTCCTGACTTTC. Protein product: CASSSTGQAPTSGANVLTF.

This clonotype appeared many times. V is TRBV29-1 and J is TRBJ1-2; possibly TRBD1 for D (6 bases). The CDR3 consists of 9 residues. CDR1 and CDR2 (germline): SQVTM, ANQGSEA. Trimming stripped 6 bases from V and 8 bases from J, with 7 bases between. CDR3 sequence: CSVGGGYTF. The CDR3 DNA follows: TGCAGCGTCGGGGGCGGCTACACCTTC.

This clonotype has ten or more counts. The J gene is TRBJ1-2, the V gene TRBV6-5, with 8 bases identical to TRBD1. The CDR3 length is 13 residues. V trimming: 5 bases; J trimming: 5 bases; junction bases outside the gene matches: 4. Per germline, CDR1 MNHEY and CDR2 SVGAGI. CDR3: CASSRNRGYGYTF. In nucleotides, the CDR3 is TGTGCCAGCAGTCGAAACAGGGGGTATGGCTACACCTTC.

This clonotype showed up many times. This chain joins TRBV20-1 and TRBJ2-3; no definite D call. This CDR3 is 13 amino acids long. V lost 3 bases, J lost 2 bases, and 9 bases lay in between. Germline values: CDR1 DFQATT, CDR2 SNEGSKA (reference sequence). The CDR3 loop is CSASRHATDTQYF. DNA of the CDR3: TGCAGTGCTAGTCGCCACGCCACAGATACGCAGTATTTT.

Many counts were recorded for this clonotype. The chain joins TRBV5-6 to TRBJ1-2; 9 bases agree with TRBD1. Per the germline V gene, CDR1 is SGHDT and CDR2 is YYEEEE. The CDR3 has 16 residues. After removal of 1 base from V and 4 bases from J, the junction contained 8 bases not matched to a gene. This CDR3 reads CASSLTDRGFFYGYTF. Written as DNA, the CDR3 is TGTGCCAGCAGCTTGACTGACAGGGGGTTCTTCTATGGCTACACCTTC.

V is TRBV18 and J is TRBJ2-5; D gene unclear. The CDR3 is 14 residues long. Trimming pared 3 bases from V and 1 base from J, leaving 9 bases between. Germline V CDR1 and CDR2: KGHSH, LQKENI. The DNA for the CDR3 is TGTGCCAGCTCACCGACGTGGGGCCAAGAGACCCAGTACTTC. Translating gives CASSPTWGQETQYF.

This clonotype appeared many times. The V and J genes are TRBV29-1 and TRBJ2-2; D possibly corresponds to TRBD1 (6 bases). Trimming left V 4 bases short and J 6 bases short, with 12 bases between. CDR3 length equals 13 residues. The germline V gene has CDR1 SQVTM and CDR2 ANQGSEA. Here the CDR3 reads CSVAWGRAGELFF. The CDR3 DNA sequence: TGCAGCGTTGCGTGGGGGCGCGCCGGGGAGCTGTTTTTT.

This clonotype was found a few times. A much larger clone lies one base from this, so it may be a read error. The CDR3 does not close with the conserved phenylalanine or tryptophan, likely indicating a read error. The DNA is omitted, as the CDR3 cannot be located on it reliably, and the CDR3 follows TCRdb's listing. The genes are TRBV3-2 and TRBJ2-1; TRBD1 is the table's D call, not checked against the DNA. TRBV3-2 is classified as a pseudogene. The CDR3 comprises 14 residues, both ends counted. The CDR3 loop reads CASSPRSRVHEQFC.

In this sample, this clonotype turned up many times. The chain joins TRBV12-3 or TRBV12-4 to TRBJ2-1; D ambiguous. V lost 6 bases to trimming and J lost 4 bases, with 13 bases between them. The CDR3 is 14 residues long. This CDR3 is CASSQVFGYNEQFF. The CDR3 DNA follows: TGTGCCAGCAGCCAGGTGTTTGGGTACAATGAGCAGTTCTTC.

This clonotype was seen at least ten times. V and J are TRBV7-2 and TRBJ1-1, with no clear D. The CDR3 has 13 residues. V gave up 4 bases and J gave up 1 base, with 7 bases separating them. Looked up from germline, CDR1 is SGHTA and CDR2 is FQGNSA. The CDR3 DNA follows: TGTGCCAGCAGCTCCCAAGCGAACACTGAAGCTTTCTTT. It yields the protein CASSSQANTEAFF.

This clonotype was picked up many times. This chain joins TRBV18 and TRBJ2-7; D may match TRBD1 or TRBD2 (7 bases each). The CDR3 contains 16 residues. V lost 2 bases and J 0 bases, leaving 14 bases between the germline ends. Germline V gene sequence: CDR1 KGHSH, CDR2 LQKENI. The CDR3 DNA is TGTGCCAGCTCACCAGAGACAGGGAGGGCCTCCTACGAGCAGTACTTC. As protein: CASSPETGRASYEQYF.

This clonotype was detected ten times or more. The chain has TRBV7-3 and TRBJ2-5, with TRBD1 as a possible D gene (7 bases). The CDR3 is 16 amino acids. Germline CDR1 SGHTA, CDR2 FQGTGA. Trimming took off 5 bases at V and 5 bases at J, with 21 bases between the two ends. The CDR3 DNA reads TGTGCCAGCAGCACGGCGGGGACAGCCATAGTGGAGACCCAGTACTTC. Translated, it gives CASSTAGTAIVETQYF.